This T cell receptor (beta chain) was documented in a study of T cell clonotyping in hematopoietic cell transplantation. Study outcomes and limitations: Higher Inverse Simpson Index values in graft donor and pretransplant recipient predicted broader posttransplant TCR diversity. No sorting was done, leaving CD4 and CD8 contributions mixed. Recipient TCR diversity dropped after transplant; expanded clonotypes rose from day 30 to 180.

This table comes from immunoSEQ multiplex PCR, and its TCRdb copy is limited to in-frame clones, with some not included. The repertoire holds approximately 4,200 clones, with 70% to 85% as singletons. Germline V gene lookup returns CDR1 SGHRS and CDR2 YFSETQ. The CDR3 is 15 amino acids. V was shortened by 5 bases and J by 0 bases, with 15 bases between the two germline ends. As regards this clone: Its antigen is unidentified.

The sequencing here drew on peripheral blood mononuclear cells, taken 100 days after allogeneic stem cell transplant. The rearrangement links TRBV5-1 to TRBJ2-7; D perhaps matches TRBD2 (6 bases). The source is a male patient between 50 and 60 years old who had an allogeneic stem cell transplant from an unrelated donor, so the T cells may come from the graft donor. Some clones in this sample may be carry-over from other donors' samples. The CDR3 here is CASRSLEGSSYEQYF. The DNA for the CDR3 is TGCGCCAGCAGATCTTTGGAGGGGAGCTCCTACGAGCAGTACTTC.